This T cell receptor beta chain was sequenced for a study of T cells in narcolepsy. In the study overall: Patients with NT1 or NT2 and healthy control donors were enrolled. Study conclusions and caveats: Same-patient CSF and blood CD4+ T cell clonotypes included HCRT-specific and TRIB2-specific autoreactive ones. Reportedly, autoreactive clonotypes were serially detected in patients' blood but not controls'. Autoreactive clone sequences were missing from some blood memory CD4+ repertoires.

This clone was counted only a few times. Its matching antigen is unknown. The protocol was immunoSEQ multiplex PCR, while the TCRdb copy is restricted to in-frame clones and leaves out a portion. Of about 27,000 clones listed, 79% were seen once; the top ten hold roughly 7%. This CDR3 spans 14 amino acids. With 5 bases removed from V and 5 bases from J, the gap between germline ends came to 15 bases. CDR1 SEHNR and CDR2 FQNEAQ come from the germline V gene (reference sequence). This chain joins TRBV7-9 and TRBJ2-5; D unclear. Sequenced: memory (CD45RA-) CD4+ T cells from blood. This clonotype originated in a human donor in good health. The CDR3 is CASSPPPGYETQYF. The CDR3 DNA reads as TGTGCCAGCAGCCCCCCGCCCGGGTACGAGACCCAGTACTTC.